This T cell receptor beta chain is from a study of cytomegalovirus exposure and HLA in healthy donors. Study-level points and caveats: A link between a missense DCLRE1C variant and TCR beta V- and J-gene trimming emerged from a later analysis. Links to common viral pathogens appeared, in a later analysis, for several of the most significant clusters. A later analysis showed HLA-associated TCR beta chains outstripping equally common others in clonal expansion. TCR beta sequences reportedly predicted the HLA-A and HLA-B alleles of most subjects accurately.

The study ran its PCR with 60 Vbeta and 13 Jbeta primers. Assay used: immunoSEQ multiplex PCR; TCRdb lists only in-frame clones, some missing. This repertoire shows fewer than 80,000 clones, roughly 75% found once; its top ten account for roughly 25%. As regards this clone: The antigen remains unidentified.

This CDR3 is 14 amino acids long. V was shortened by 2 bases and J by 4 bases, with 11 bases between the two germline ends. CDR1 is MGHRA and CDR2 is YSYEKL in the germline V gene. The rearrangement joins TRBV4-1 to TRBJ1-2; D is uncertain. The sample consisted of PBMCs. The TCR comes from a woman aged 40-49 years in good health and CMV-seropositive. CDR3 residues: CASSQYPGGYGYTF. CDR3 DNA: TGCGCCAGCAGCCAATATCCCGGCGGCTATGGCTACACCTTC.